A selection of T cell receptor beta chains follows, all from one sample in a study of graft-versus-host responses after intestinal transplantation. Clones were sequenced by immunoSEQ multiplex PCR, and TCRdb holds only the in-frame ones, with some missing. Among roughly 56,000 clones listed, about 93% were seen once. This specimen was PBMCs, taken about 4 months after intestinal transplantation. These receptors were obtained from a human patient who received an intestinal transplant, so some T cells may come from the graft donor. Each CDR3 is given with its conserved first and last residue. The D gene is left open where the match is weak. Clone size is stated in some rows and not others, as once, few, many or a class when expanded.

>.|.|TRBV5-1|TRBJ2-5
TGCGCCAGCAGCTTGGACGTCGGTCCGCAAGAGACCCAGTACTTC
CASSLDVGPQETQYF
>.|once|TRBV28|TRBJ1-4
TGTGCCAGCACCTCCCATAGGGACCCCCGGGGGGAAAAACTGTTTTTT
CASTSHRDPRGEKLFF
>.|.|TRBV19|TRBJ2-2
TGTGCCAGCGACCCAGGGAACACCGGGGAGCTGTTTTTT
CASDPGNTGELFF
>.|.|TRBV4-1|TRBJ2-5
TGCGCCAGCAGCCAAGTCGAAGCTACAGGGTTGAAGACCCAGTACTTC
CASSQVEATGLKTQYF
>TRBD1|.|TRBV28|TRBJ2-7
TGTGCCAGCAGTTTTCTGGACAGGAGGTCTTACGAGCAGTACTTC
CASSFLDRRSYEQYF
>TRBD1|.|TRBV15|TRBJ2-7
TGTGCCACCAGCAGAGAAGGGGGACAGGGCTCCTACGAGCAGTACTTC
CATSREGGQGSYEQYF
>.|.|TRBV21-1|TRBJ2-7
TGTGCCAGCAGCAAGACAAGGGGGGGGATCCCCTACGAGCAGTACTTC
CASSKTRGGIPYEQYF
>.|.|TRBV15|TRBJ2-2
TGTGCCACCAGCCCGGGGCAGAACACCGGGGAGCTGTTTTTT
CATSPGQNTGELFF
>.|.|TRBV4-1|TRBJ1-3
TGCGCCAGCAGCCATCTTGCGACAGTTTCTGGAAACACCATATATTTT
CASSHLATVSGNTIYF
>.|.|TRBV7-9|TRBJ2-7
TGTGCCAGCAGCTTAGGCTCCAGCCTCTACGAGCAGTACTTC
CASSLGSSLYEQYF
>TRBD1|.|TRBV5-1|TRBJ1-2
TGCGCCAGCAGCTTGGAGGGGGCGGGCGGCTACACCTTC
CASSLEGAGGYTF
>TRBD1|.|TRBV28|TRBJ2-5
TGTGCCAGCAGTTTGGACAGGGGGAGGGAGACCCAGTACTTC
CASSLDRGRETQYF